The present entry profiles one TCR beta chain with its context. Its target is not known. 13 Jbeta primers and 60 Vbeta primers were used for the PCR. TCRdb's table, derived via immunoSEQ multiplex PCR, lists solely in-frame clones and lacks some. The sample includes roughly 220,000 clones, about 70% of them seen just once. The data were taken from a study of cytomegalovirus exposure and HLA in healthy donors. Background on the study: Among about 200 million T cells, an earlier analysis found roughly 120 million unique TCR beta sequences.

This CDR3 contains 14 residues. Trimming took 3 bases from V and 8 from J, leaving 14 bases between them. Germline loops: CDR1 SGHRS, CDR2 YFSETQ. Study-wide results and caveats: Highly shared sequence variants in one cluster were likely a sequencing artifact.

The chain couples TRBV5-1 to TRBJ1-4; D gene ambiguous. The sample was PBMCs. This TCR derives from a man aged 40-49 years in good health and CMV-seropositive. This CDR3 is CASSSPGYDEKLFF. CDR3 DNA sequence: TGCGCCAGCAGCTCCCCGGGGTATGACGAAAAACTGTTTTTT. The variable domain in full, with the rest retrieved from reference TRBV5-1 and TRBJ1-4, is KAGVTQTPRYLIKTRGQQVTLSCSPISGHRSVSWYQQTPGQGLQFLFEYFSETQRNKGNFPGRFSGRQFSNSRSEMNVSTLELGDSALYLCASSSPGYDEKLFFGSGTQLSVL.